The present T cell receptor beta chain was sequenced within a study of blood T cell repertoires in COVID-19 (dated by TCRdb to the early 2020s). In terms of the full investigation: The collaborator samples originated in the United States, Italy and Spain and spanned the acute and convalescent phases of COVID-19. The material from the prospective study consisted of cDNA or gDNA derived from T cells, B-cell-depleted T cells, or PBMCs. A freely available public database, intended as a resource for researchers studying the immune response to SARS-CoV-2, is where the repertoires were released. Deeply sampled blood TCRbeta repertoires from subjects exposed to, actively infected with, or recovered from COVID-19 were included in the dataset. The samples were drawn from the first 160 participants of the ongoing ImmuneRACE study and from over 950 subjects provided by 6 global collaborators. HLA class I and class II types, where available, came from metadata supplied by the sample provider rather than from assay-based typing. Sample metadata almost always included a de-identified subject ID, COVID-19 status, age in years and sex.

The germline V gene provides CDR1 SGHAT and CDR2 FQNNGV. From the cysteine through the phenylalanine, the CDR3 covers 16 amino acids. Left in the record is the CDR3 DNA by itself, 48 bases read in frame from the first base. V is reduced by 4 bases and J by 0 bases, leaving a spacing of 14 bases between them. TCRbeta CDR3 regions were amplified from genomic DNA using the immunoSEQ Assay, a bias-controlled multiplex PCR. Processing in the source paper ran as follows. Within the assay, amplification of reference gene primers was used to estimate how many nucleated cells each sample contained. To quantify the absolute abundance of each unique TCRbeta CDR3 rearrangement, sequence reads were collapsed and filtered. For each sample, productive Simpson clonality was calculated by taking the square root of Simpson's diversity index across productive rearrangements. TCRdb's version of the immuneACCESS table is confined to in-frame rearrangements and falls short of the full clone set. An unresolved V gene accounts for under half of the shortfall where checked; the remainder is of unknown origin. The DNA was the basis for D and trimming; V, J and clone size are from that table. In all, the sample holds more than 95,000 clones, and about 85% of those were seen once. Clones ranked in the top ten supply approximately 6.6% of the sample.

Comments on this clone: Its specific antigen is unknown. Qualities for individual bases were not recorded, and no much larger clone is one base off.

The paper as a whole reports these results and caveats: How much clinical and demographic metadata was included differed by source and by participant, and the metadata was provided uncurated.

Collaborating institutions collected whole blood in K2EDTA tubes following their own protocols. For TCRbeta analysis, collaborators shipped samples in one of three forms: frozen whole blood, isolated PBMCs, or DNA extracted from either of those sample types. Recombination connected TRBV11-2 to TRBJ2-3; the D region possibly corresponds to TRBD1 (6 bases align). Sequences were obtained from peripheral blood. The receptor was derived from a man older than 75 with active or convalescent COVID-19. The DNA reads TGTGCCAGCAGCTCCGGGACAAGACATAGCACAGATACGCAGTATTTT. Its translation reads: CASSSGTRHSTDTQYF.